Each of the 9 T cell receptor beta chains below was sequenced from the same sample in a study of T cell responses to AZD1222 COVID-19 vaccine. Some clones are missing from TCRdb's copy, which holds only in-frame ones; the method was immunoSEQ multiplex PCR. The data show 90,000 to 150,000 clones, 87% seen once. The specimen comprised peripheral blood, sampled 28 days after the second AZD1222 dose. All receptors come from an adult who received the AZD1222 COVID-19 vaccine.

The V gene is TRBV6-5, the J gene TRBJ1-3; no clear D gene. The V and J ends lost 0 bases and 5 bases respectively, with 8 bases between them. This CDR3 is built from 14 residues. CDR1 is MNHEY, CDR2 SVGAGI, per germline. DNA of the CDR3: TGTGCCAGCAGTTACTCGGGAGGGAGAAACACCATATATTTT. Translation: CASSYSGGRNTIYF.

This clone was detected only a few times. The V and J genes are TRBV18 and TRBJ2-5; D is unclear. Germline CDR1 and CDR2: KGHSH and LQKENI. With 3 bases removed from V and 5 bases from J, the gap between germline ends came to 4 bases. The CDR3 consists of 11 residues. Here the CDR3 reads CASSPDETQYF. For the CDR3, the DNA is TGTGCCAGCTCACCCGATGAGACCCAGTACTTC.

This chain connects TRBV19 to TRBJ1-6; D gene uncertain. The germline V and J ends were trimmed by 3 bases and 7 bases, with 13 bases remaining between them. The CDR3 is made up of 15 amino acids. Germline values: CDR1 LNHDA, CDR2 SQIVND (reference sequence). CDR3 sequence: CASSIGRVRNSPLHF. CDR3 nucleotides: TGTGCCAGTAGTATTGGACGAGTCCGGAATTCACCCCTCCACTTT.

The chain combines TRBV18 with TRBJ2-1, with 10 bases fitting TRBD2. This CDR3 spans 14 amino acids. CDR1 and CDR2 (germline): KGHSH, LQKENI. The junction had 1 base not matched to a gene; V was cut back by 1 base and J by 7 bases. CDR3 in DNA: TGTGCCAGCTCACCACAGCGGGGGGGGAATGAGCAGTTCTTC. Its protein is CASSPQRGGNEQFF. Combining the CDR3 with reference TRBV18 and TRBJ2-1 gives the whole variable domain NAGVMQNPRHLVRRRGQEARLRCSPMKGHSHVYWYRQLPEEGLKFMVYLQKENIIDESGMPKERFSAEFPKEGPSILRIQQVVRGDSAAYFCASSPQRGGNEQFFGPGTRLTVL.

The chain couples TRBV11-3 to TRBJ2-2, with 7 bases that match TRBD1. The V gene end was trimmed by 4 bases and the J gene end by 4 bases; junction bases not matched to a gene: 18. This CDR3 spans 19 amino acids. The germline V gene has CDR1 SGHNT and CDR2 YENEEA. The CDR3 DNA is TGTGCCAGCAGCTCTCCCCTCCCTTCTGTGGGACAGCCCACCGGGGAGCTGTTTTTT. Its translation: CASSSPLPSVGQPTGELFF. Using reference TRBV11-3 and TRBJ2-2 for the parts outside the CDR3, the full variable domain is EAGVVQSPRYKIIEKKQPVAFWCNPISGHNTLYWYLQNLGQGPELLIRYENEEAVDDSQLPKDRFSAERLKGVDSTLKIQPAELGDSAVYLCASSSPLPSVGQPTGELFFGEGSRLTVL.

This chain links TRBV18 with TRBJ1-6; D unresolved. V shed 3 bases and J shed 9 bases, with 12 bases lying between them. This CDR3 comprises 14 residues. Looked up from germline, CDR1 is KGHSH and CDR2 is LQKENI. CDR3 nucleotide sequence: TGTGCCAGCTCACCCGAAACAGCTTCTTCACCCCTCCACTTT. Amino acid sequence: CASSPETASSPLHF.

This clone has just one count. The J gene is TRBJ1-5, the V gene TRBV5-8; 8 bases fit TRBD1. This CDR3 has 15 residues. Germline V lookup: CDR1 SGHTS, CDR2 YDEGEE. V was clipped by 2 bases and J by 5 bases; unmatched bases: 6. Written as DNA, the CDR3 is TGTGCCAGCAGCTTCAGGGGGCGCGGAGATCAGCCCCAGCATTTT. Its translation is CASSFRGRGDQPQHF.

The J gene is TRBJ1-2, the V gene TRBV5-4; 10 bases align to TRBD1. Looked up from germline, CDR1 is SGHNT and CDR2 is YYREEE (reference sequence). V gave up 1 base and J gave up 3 bases; unmatched junction bases: 9. The CDR3 extends over 17 amino acids. The CDR3 here is CASSLSVGTGAYYGYTF. In DNA, the CDR3 is TGTGCCAGCAGCTTGTCCGTTGGGACAGGGGCATACTATGGCTACACCTTC.

The V gene is TRBV6-2 or TRBV6-3, the J gene TRBJ2-1; perhaps D is TRBD1 or TRBD2 (5 bases each). The CDR3 totals 17 residues. Between the trimmed V and J ends, which lost 0 bases and 5 bases, there was a span of 17 bases. Germline values: CDR1 MNHEY, CDR2 SVGEGT. For the CDR3, the DNA is TGTGCCAGCAGTTACTCGTCCCGACAGCGAGGGAACAATGAGCAGTTCTTC. Protein: CASSYSSRQRGNNEQFF.